These 21 T cell receptor beta chains came from one sample sequenced in a study of vaccination effects on CD4 cells after COVID-19. Measured with immunoSEQ multiplex PCR; TCRdb has only the in-frame clones, and not every one. The sample records 65,000 to 95,000 clones, 60% to 80% being singletons. For these receptors, no antigen is known. Under the ViraFEST assay, PBMC were stimulated with viral peptide pools so that antigen-specific CD4+ T cells expanded. Sequencing was performed afterwards. Culture proceeded for about ten days, and CD4+ T cells were then isolated. Participants received two doses of either the BNT162b2 or mRNA-1273 vaccine. Material: CD4+ T cells from PBMCs cultured with HCoV-OC43 spike peptides, obtained after COVID-19 vaccination. Documented subset: HCoV-OC43 spike overlapping peptide pool stimulation. The source is a human donor who received a COVID-19 vaccine.

The chain recombines TRBV27 with TRBJ1-1; D is ambiguous. Trimming stripped 7 bases from V and 0 bases from J, with 24 bases between. The CDR3 consists of 18 residues. Germline CDR1 and CDR2: MNHEY and SMNVEV (reference sequence). CDR3 in DNA: TGTGCCAGCACGTGGAGGCCCTCGTCAGGAGCCCTGAACACTGAAGCTTTCTTT. It encodes CASTWRPSSGALNTEAFF.

V usage is TRBV2 and J usage is TRBJ1-1; TRBD1 agrees at 8 bases. There are 13 residues in the CDR3. Germline V gene data show CDR1 as SNHLY and CDR2 as FYNNEI. J lost 4 bases, V lost 6 bases, and 4 bases had no gene match. In DNA form, the CDR3 reads TGTGCCAGCAGGGACAGGGCGGGCACTGAAGCTTTCTTT. This codes for CASRDRAGTEAFF.

The rearrangement links TRBV7-3 to TRBJ2-6; D ambiguous. The CDR3 consists of 15 residues. V shed 4 bases and J shed 1 base, with 8 bases lying between them. Germline assignment: CDR1 SGHTA and CDR2 FQGTGA. CDR3 DNA sequence: TGTGCCAGCAGCTATCTTACTTCTGGGGCCAACGTCCTGACTTTC. This gives the protein CASSYLTSGANVLTF.

The chain combines TRBV6-6 with TRBJ2-5; D may be TRBD1 (5 bases). The CDR3 loop spans 13 amino acids. V was cut by 2 bases and J by 5 bases, with 9 bases left in between. Germline V gene data show CDR1 as MNHNY and CDR2 as SVGAGI (reference sequence). DNA for the CDR3: TGTGCCAGCAGTTACGGACATTGGGAGACCCAGTACTTC. The encoded protein is CASSYGHWETQYF.

The chain uses TRBV5-1 and TRBJ2-2; no reliable D call. Trimming took off 2 bases at V and 2 bases at J, with 10 bases between the two ends. The CDR3 has 15 amino acids. CDR1 and CDR2 from the germline V gene are SGHRS and YFSETQ. The CDR3 loop reads CASSLPAGNTGELFF. The CDR3 DNA sequence: TGCGCCAGCAGCTTACCGGCAGGCAACACCGGGGAGCTGTTTTTT. Full variable domain (remainder filled in from reference TRBV5-1 and TRBJ2-2): KAGVTQTPRYLIKTRGQQVTLSCSPISGHRSVSWYQQTPGQGLQFLFEYFSETQRNKGNFPGRFSGRQFSNSRSEMNVSTLELGDSALYLCASSLPAGNTGELFFGEGSRLTVL.

This rearrangement joins TRBV19 to TRBJ1-4; weak D call: TRBD1 (6 bases). V lost 5 bases to trimming and J lost 7 bases, with 17 bases between them. In germline, CDR1 is LNHDA, CDR2 SQIVND (reference sequence). The CDR3 consists of 15 residues. DNA of the CDR3: TGTGCCAGTAGTCCCGGTGGGGGGCGAAGTGAAAAACTGTTTTTT. It specifies CASSPGGGRSEKLFF.

This chain connects TRBV3-1 (or the pseudogene TRBV3-2) to TRBJ2-3; D is uncertain. V was cut by 0 bases and J by 0 bases, with 13 bases left in between. This CDR3 contains 17 residues. Germline CDR1 is LGHDT and CDR2 is YNNKEL (reference sequence). The CDR3 here is CASSQDWALTSTDTQYF. The CDR3, as DNA: TGTGCCAGCAGCCAAGACTGGGCGCTTACTAGCACAGATACGCAGTATTTT.

The chain joins TRBV7-8 to TRBJ1-1; D not certain. The length of the CDR3 is 14 residues. Trimming removed 0 bases from V and 1 base from J, with 6 bases in between. The V gene's germline CDR1 is SGHVS and CDR2 FQNEAQ. DNA of the CDR3: TGTGCCAGCAGCTTAGCACGCGGGAACACTGAAGCTTTCTTT. Its translation: CASSLARGNTEAFF.

This sequence joins TRBV5-1 and TRBJ1-2; a weak D match, TRBD1 (5 bases). CDR3 length: 14 residues. Per germline, CDR1 SGHRS and CDR2 YFSETQ. V lost 5 bases to trimming and J lost 3 bases, with 14 bases between them. The CDR3 DNA sequence: TGCGCCAGCAGTCGCATGCCGGGGGACTATGGCTACACCTTC. It specifies CASSRMPGDYGYTF.

This clone came up once. V is TRBV5-4 and J is TRBJ1-5; D call uncertain. Trimming cost V 0 bases and J 4 bases, with 5 bases left between them. This CDR3 spans 13 amino acids. Germline lookup yields CDR1 SGHNT and CDR2 YYREEE (reference sequence). DNA for the CDR3: TGTGCCAGCAGCTTGGAGAAGAATCAGCCCCAGCATTTT. It translates to CASSLEKNQPQHF.

The chain recombines TRBV15 with TRBJ2-2; 7 bases are a match to TRBD1. This CDR3 comprises 19 residues. The germline gives CDR1 LNHNV, CDR2 YYDKDF (reference sequence). The V segment lost 1 base and the J segment 5 bases; nucleotides outside the gene matches: 16. CDR3 amino acids: CATSRGSRTGSKYTGELFF. CDR3 DNA: TGTGCCACCAGCAGAGGGTCCCGGACAGGCAGCAAGTATACCGGGGAGCTGTTTTTT.

The chain combines TRBV5-4 with TRBJ2-3, with a tentative D call TRBD2 (6 bases). The germline V gene encodes CDR1 SGHNT and CDR2 YYREEE (reference sequence). V lost 6 bases to trimming and J lost 4 bases, with 18 bases between them. CDR3 length: 15 residues. CDR3 protein: CASTQFSSAPDTQYF. Written as DNA, the CDR3 is TGTGCCAGCACCCAATTTTCTAGCGCCCCAGATACGCAGTATTTT.

This clone was picked up one time. This chain uses TRBV3-1 (or the pseudogene TRBV3-2) with TRBJ1-1; 8 bases are shared with TRBD1. Germline V gene data show CDR1 as LGHDT and CDR2 as YNNKEL (reference sequence). CDR3 length equals 15 residues. V was pared by 0 bases and J by 5 bases, with 5 bases of the junction left unmatched. CDR3 nucleotides: TGTGCCAGCAGCCAAGACAAACAGGGGGGGACTGAAGCTTTCTTT. Protein sequence: CASSQDKQGGTEAFF.

This clone has a single count. The chain is built from TRBV5-1 and TRBJ2-3, with 8 bases aligning to TRBD2. CDR3 length: 15 amino acids. V gave up 2 bases and J gave up 1 base; unmatched junction bases: 3. Per the germline V gene, CDR1 is SGHRS and CDR2 is YFSETQ. CDR3 in DNA: TGCGCCAGCAGCTTTGGGCGGGGGGGCACAGATACGCAGTATTTT. It specifies CASSFGRGGTDTQYF.

This chain joins TRBV9 and TRBJ1-2; 7 bases fit TRBD1. V dropped 0 bases and J dropped 8; count of bases not matched to a gene: 7. Germline lookup yields CDR1 SGDLS and CDR2 YYNGEE. The CDR3 runs to 14 residues. CDR3 sequence (DNA): TGTGCCAGCAGCGTAGTCGACAGGGTGGGCGGCTACACCTTC. Its protein is CASSVVDRVGGYTF.

This chain joins TRBV2 and TRBJ1-2; D is perhaps TRBD1 (5 bases). Germline V gene data show CDR1 as SNHLY and CDR2 as FYNNEI. This CDR3 comprises 13 residues. The V end was cut by 7 bases, the J end by 6 bases, with 15 bases between. CDR3 loop: CASNRRDSDGYTF. DNA of the CDR3: TGTGCCAGCAATCGGAGAGACAGTGATGGCTACACCTTC.

The CDR3 loop is CASSQDSWGEQYV. For the CDR3, the DNA is TGCGCCAGCAGCCAAGATAGCTGGGGCGAGCAGTACGTC. This chain connects TRBV4-1 to TRBJ2-7; D gene unclear. There are 13 residues in the CDR3. Germline V lookup: CDR1 MGHRA, CDR2 YSYEKL. V lost 0 bases, J lost 6 bases, and 9 bases lay in between.

This clone is a singleton in its sample. This chain joins TRBV5-1 and TRBJ1-4; D ambiguous. CDR1 is SGHRS and CDR2 is YFSETQ in the germline V gene. V shed 2 bases and J shed 5 bases, with 13 bases lying between them. This CDR3 has 15 amino acids. The CDR3: CASSLLGILNEKLFF. The CDR3 DNA is TGCGCCAGCAGCTTACTAGGCATTTTAAATGAAAAACTGTTTTTT.

This CDR3 is CATSRNSDRQPQHF. The CDR3 DNA sequence: TGTGCCACCAGCAGAAACAGCGATCGGCAGCCCCAGCATTTT. The V gene is TRBV15, the J gene TRBJ1-5; no firm D call. The CDR3 is 14 amino acids. The V and J ends lost 2 bases and 7 bases respectively, with 12 bases between them. Germline V gene sequence: CDR1 LNHNV, CDR2 YYDKDF (reference sequence).

The chain couples TRBV7-3 to TRBJ1-1; weak D call: TRBD1 (6 bases). V lost 5 bases and J 4 bases, leaving 14 bases between the germline ends. Germline V CDR1 and CDR2: SGHTA, FQGTGA. The CDR3 covers 14 residues. The CDR3 DNA is TGTGCCAGCAGCCTACAGGGCTTGGGCACTGAAGCTTTCTTT. The encoded protein is CASSLQGLGTEAFF.

This clone has more than one count but fewer than ten. The chain couples TRBV7-9 to TRBJ2-3, with D perhaps matching TRBD2 (6 bases). Germline-derived CDR1 and CDR2 are SEHNR and FQNEAQ (reference sequence). The V end was cut by 3 bases, the J end by 2 bases, with 12 bases between. The CDR3 is 15 residues long. As DNA, the CDR3 is TGTGCCAGCAGCTTGGTTAGCGGCCCCACAGATACGCAGTATTTT. It codes for CASSLVSGPTDTQYF.